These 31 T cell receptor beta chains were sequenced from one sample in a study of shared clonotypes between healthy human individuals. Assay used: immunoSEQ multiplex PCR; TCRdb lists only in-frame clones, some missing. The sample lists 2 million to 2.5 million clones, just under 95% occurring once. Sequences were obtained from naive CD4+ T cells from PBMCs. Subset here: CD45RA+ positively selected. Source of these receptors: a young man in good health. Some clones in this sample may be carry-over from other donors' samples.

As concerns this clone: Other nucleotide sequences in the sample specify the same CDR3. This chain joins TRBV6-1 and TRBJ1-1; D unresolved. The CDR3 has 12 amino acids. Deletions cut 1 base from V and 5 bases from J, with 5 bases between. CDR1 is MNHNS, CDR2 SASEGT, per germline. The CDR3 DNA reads TGTGCCAGCAGTGAAGGAGGAACTGAAGCTTTCTTT. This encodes CASSEGGTEAFF.

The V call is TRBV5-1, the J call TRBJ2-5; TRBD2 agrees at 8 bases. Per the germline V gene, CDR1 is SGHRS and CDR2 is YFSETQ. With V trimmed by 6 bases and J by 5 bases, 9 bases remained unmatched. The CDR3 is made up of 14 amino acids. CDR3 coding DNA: TGCGCCAGCAAAGAGTCACTAGCGGTGGAGACCCAGTACTTC. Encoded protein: CASKESLAVETQYF.

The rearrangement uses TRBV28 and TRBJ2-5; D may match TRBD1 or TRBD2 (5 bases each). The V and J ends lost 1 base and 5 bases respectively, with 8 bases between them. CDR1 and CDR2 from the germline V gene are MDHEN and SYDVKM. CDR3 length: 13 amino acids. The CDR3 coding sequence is TGTGCCAGCAGTTTATCGGGGCGGGAGACCCAGTACTTC. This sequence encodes CASSLSGRETQYF.

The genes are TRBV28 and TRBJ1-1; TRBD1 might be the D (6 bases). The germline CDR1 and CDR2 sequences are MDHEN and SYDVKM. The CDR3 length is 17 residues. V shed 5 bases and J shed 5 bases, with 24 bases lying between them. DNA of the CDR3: TGTGCCAGCAGTAACCTGTACCGTGCGGGGGGCTCTACTGAAGCTTTCTTT. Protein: CASSNLYRAGGSTEAFF.

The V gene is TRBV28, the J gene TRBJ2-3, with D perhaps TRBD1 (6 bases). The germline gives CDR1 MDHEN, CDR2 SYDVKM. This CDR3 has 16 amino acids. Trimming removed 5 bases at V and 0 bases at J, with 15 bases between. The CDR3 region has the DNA TGTGCCAGCAGTGTAACCGGGACACGAAGCACAGATACGCAGTATTTT. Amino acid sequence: CASSVTGTRSTDTQYF.

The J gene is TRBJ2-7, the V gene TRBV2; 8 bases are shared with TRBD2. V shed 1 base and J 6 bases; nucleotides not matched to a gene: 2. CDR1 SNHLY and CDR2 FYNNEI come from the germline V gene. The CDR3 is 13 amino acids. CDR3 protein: CASSEGRGVEQYF. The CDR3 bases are TGTGCCAGCAGTGAAGGGCGGGGGGTCGAGCAGTACTTC. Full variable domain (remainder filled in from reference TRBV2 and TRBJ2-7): EPEVTQTPSHQVTQMGQEVILRCVPISNHLYFYWYRQILGQKVEFLVSFYNNEISEKSEIFDDQFSVERPDGSNFTLKIRSTKLEDSAMYFCASSEGRGVEQYFGPGTRLTVT.

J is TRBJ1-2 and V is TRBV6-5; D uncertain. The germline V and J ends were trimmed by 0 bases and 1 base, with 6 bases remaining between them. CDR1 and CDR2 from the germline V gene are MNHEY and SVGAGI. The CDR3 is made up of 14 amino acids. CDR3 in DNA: TGTGCCAGCAGTTACTCGTCCGTTAACTATGGCTACACCTTC. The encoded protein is CASSYSSVNYGYTF.

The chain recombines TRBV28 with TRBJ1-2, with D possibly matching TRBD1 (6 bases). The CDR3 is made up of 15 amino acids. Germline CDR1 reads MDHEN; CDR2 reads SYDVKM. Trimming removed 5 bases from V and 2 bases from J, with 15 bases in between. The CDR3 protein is CASSTTGRPNYGYTF. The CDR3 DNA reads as TGTGCCAGCAGTACAACAGGGAGGCCGAACTATGGCTACACCTTC.

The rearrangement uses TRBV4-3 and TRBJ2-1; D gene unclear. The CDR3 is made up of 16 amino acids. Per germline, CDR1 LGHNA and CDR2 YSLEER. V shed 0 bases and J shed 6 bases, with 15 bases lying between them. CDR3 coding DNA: TGCGCCAGCAGCCAAGACTTCAGGCGTAGTGGCAATGAGCAGTTCTTC. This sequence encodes CASSQDFRRSGNEQFF.

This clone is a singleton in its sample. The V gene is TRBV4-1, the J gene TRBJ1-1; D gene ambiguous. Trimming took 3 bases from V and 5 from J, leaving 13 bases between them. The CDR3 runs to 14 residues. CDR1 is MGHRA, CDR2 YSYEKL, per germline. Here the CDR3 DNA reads TGCGCCAGCAGCCATCCTATAGAGCGTACTGAAGCTTTCTTT. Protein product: CASSHPIERTEAFF.

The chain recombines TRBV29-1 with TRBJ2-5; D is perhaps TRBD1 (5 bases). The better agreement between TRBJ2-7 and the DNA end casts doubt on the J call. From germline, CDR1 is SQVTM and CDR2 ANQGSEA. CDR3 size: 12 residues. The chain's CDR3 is CSGSTAAYEQYF. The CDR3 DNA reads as TGCAGCGGATCGACAGCAGCCTACGAGCAGTACTTC.

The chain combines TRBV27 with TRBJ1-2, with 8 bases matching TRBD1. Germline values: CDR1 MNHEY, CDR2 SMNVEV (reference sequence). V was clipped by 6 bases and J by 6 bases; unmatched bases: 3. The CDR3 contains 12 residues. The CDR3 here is CASRRQGNGYTF. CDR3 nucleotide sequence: TGTGCCAGCAGGAGACAGGGGAATGGCTACACCTTC.

The CDR3: CASSVGPSRLAGELFF. CDR3 nucleotide sequence: TGTGCCAGCAGCGTAGGACCTAGTCGTCTCGCCGGGGAGCTGTTTTTT. The V and J genes are TRBV9 and TRBJ2-2; D is unresolved. The CDR3 length is 16 residues. Germline assignment: CDR1 SGDLS and CDR2 YYNGEE. Deletions cut 0 bases from V and 6 bases from J, with 15 bases between.

CDR3 sequence reads: CASSVSGRSDYNEQFF. The CDR3 region has the DNA TGTGCCAGCAGCGTTAGCGGGAGGAGTGACTACAATGAGCAGTTCTTC. V usage is TRBV9 and J usage is TRBJ2-1, with 10 bases identical to TRBD2. The V gene's germline CDR1 is SGDLS and CDR2 YYNGEE. V lost 2 bases to trimming and J lost 3 bases; unmatched junction nucleotides: 5. There are 16 residues in the CDR3.

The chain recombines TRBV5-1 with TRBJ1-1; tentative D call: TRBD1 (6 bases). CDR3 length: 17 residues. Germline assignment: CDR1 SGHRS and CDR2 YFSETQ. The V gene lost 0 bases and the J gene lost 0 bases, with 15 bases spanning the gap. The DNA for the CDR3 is TGCGCCAGCAGCTTGGGATCCGGGACACCGATGAACACTGAAGCTTTCTTT. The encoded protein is CASSLGSGTPMNTEAFF.

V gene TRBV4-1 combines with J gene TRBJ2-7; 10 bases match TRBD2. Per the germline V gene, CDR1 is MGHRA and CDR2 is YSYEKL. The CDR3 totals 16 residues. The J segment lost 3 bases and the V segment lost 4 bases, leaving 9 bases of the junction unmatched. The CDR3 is CASSRLAGVPLYEQYF. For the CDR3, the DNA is TGCGCCAGCAGCCGGCTAGCGGGAGTCCCTCTCTACGAGCAGTACTTC.

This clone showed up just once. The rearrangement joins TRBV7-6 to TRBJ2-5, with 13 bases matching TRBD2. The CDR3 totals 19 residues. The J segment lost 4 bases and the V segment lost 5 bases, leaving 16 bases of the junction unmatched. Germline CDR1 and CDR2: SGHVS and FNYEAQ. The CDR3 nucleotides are TGTGCCAGCAGCCCCCGGACTAGCGGGAGTATGGGGGGAACAGAGACCCAGTACTTC. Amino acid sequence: CASSPRTSGSMGGTETQYF.

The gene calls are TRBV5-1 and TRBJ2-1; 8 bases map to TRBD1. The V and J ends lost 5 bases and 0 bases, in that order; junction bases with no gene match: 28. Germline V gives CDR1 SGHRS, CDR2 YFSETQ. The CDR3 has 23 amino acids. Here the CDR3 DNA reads TGCGCCAGCAGAACCTCACCCGCCCCCCCGGGACAGGTGGGAAAAAGCTCCTACAATGAGCAGTTCTTC. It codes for CASRTSPAPPGQVGKSSYNEQFF.

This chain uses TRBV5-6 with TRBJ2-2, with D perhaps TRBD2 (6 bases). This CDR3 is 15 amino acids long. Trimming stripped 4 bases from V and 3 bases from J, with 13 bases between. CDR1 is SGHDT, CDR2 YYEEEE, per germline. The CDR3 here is CASSPRWGDTGELFF. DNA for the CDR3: TGTGCCAGCAGCCCTCGGTGGGGGGACACCGGGGAGCTGTTTTTT. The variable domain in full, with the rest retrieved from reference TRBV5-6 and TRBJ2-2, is DAGVTQSPTHLIKTRGQQVTLRCSPKSGHDTVSWYQQALGQGPQFIFQYYEEEERQRGNFPDRFSGHQFPNYSSELNVNALLLGDSALYLCASSPRWGDTGELFFGEGSRLTVL.

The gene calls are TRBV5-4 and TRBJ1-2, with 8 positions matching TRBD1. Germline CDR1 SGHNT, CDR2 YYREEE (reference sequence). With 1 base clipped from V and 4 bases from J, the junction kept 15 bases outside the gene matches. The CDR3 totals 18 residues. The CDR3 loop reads CASSLNGGITGGIYGYTF. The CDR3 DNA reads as TGTGCCAGCAGCTTGAACGGGGGAATAACAGGGGGTATCTATGGCTACACCTTC.

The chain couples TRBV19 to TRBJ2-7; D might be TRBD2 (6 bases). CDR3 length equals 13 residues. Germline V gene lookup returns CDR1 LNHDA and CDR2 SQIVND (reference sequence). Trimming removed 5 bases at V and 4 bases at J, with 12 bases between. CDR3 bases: TGTGCCAGTAGTCGGGAACGGGGGTACGAGCAGTACTTC. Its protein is CASSRERGYEQYF.

DNA for the CDR3: TGTGCCAGCAGTCGACAGCAGTCGAACACTGAAGCTTTCTTT. This sequence encodes CASSRQQSNTEAFF. J is TRBJ1-1 and V is TRBV14, with D tentatively TRBD1 (5 bases). Germline values: CDR1 SGHDN, CDR2 FVKESK. Trimming took off 6 bases at V and 1 base at J, with 12 bases between the two ends. The CDR3 is 14 residues long.

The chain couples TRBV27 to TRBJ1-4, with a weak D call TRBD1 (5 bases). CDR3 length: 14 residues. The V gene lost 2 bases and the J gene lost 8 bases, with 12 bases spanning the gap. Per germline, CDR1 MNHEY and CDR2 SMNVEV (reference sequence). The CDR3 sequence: CASSLRGAGEKLFF. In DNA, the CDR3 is TGTGCCAGCAGTTTAAGAGGGGCAGGGGAAAAACTGTTTTTT.

CDR3 residues: CASSLGPSRAPDTQYF. CDR3 bases: TGCGCCAGCAGCTTGGGGCCTAGCCGCGCCCCAGATACGCAGTATTTT. The chain links TRBV5-1 to TRBJ2-3; weak D call: TRBD2 (5 bases). Germline V gene sequence: CDR1 SGHRS, CDR2 YFSETQ. V shed 0 bases and J shed 4 bases, with 15 bases lying between them. The length of the CDR3 is 16 residues.

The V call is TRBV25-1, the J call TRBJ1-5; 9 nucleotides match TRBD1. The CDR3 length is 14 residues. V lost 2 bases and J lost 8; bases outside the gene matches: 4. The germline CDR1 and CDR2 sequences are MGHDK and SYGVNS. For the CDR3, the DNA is TGTGCCAGCAGTGAACCGGACAGGGGAGAGCCCCAGCATTTT. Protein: CASSEPDRGEPQHF.

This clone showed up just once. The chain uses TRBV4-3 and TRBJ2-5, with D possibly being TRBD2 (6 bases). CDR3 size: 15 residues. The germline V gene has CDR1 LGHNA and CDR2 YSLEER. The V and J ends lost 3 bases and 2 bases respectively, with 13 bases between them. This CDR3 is CASSQQGGPQETQYF. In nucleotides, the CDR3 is TGCGCCAGCAGCCAGCAGGGAGGACCACAAGAGACCCAGTACTTC.

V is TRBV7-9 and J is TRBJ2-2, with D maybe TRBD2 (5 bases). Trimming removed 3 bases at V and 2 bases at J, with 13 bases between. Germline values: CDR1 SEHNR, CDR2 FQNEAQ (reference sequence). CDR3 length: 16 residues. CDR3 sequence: CASSLYLGSNTGELFF. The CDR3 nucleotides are TGTGCCAGCAGCTTGTACCTAGGGAGCAACACCGGGGAGCTGTTTTTT.

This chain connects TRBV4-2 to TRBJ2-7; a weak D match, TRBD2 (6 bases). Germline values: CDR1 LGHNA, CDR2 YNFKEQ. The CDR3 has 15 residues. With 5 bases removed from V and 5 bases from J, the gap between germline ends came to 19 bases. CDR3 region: CASSETGTPVHEQYF. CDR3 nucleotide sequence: TGTGCCAGCAGCGAGACCGGGACTCCCGTCCACGAGCAGTACTTC.

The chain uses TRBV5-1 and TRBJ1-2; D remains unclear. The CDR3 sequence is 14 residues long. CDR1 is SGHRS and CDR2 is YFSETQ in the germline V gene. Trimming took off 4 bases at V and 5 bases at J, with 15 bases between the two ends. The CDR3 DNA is TGCGCCAGCAGCCCGACAACCGAGGCTTATGGCTACACCTTC. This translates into CASSPTTEAYGYTF.

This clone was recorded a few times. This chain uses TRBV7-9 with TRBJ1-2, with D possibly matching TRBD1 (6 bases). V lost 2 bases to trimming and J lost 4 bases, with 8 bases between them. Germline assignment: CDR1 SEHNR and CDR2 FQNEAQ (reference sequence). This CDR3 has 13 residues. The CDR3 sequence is CASSLRTAYGYTF. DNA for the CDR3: TGTGCCAGCAGCTTAAGGACAGCCTATGGCTACACCTTC.

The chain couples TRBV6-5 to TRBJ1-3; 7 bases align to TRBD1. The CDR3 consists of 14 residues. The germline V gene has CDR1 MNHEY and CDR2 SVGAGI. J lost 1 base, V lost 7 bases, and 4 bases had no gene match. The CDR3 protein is CASKQGSSGNTIYF. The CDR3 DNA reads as TGTGCCAGCAAACAGGGGAGTTCTGGAAACACCATATATTTT.